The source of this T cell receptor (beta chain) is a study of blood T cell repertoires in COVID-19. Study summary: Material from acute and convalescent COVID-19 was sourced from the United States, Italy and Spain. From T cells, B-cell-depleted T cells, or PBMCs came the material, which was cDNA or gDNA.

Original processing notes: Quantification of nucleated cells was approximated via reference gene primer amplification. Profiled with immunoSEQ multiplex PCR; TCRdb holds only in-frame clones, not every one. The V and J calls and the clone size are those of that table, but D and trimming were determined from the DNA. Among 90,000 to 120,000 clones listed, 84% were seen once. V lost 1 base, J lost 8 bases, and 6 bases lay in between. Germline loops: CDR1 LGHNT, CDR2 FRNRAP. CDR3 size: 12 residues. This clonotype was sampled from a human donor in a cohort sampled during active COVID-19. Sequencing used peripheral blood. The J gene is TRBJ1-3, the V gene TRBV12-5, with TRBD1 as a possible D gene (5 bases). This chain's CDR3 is CASGLGGDTIYF. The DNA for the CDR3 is TGTGCTAGTGGTTTGGGGGGGGACACCATATATTTT.